The 22 T cell receptor beta chains below come from one sample, sequenced in a study of shared clonotypes between healthy human individuals. Libraries were prepared by immunoSEQ multiplex PCR; TCRdb keeps only in-frame clonotypes and omits some of them. The sample contains 2 million to 2.5 million clones, approximately 93% of which appear only once. The sample comprised naive CD4+ T cells from PBMCs. Subset reported: CD45RA+ positively selected. These receptors all come from a man aged 18 to 35 in good health. Some clones in this sample may be carry-over from other donors' samples.

The rearrangement links TRBV4-2 to TRBJ2-2; tentatively, D is TRBD2 (5 bases). There are 17 residues in the CDR3. V was clipped by 6 bases and J by 0 bases, with 17 bases between them. Germline V CDR1 and CDR2: LGHNA, YNFKEQ. The CDR3 spells CASRRRVDDSNTGELFF. As DNA, the CDR3 is TGTGCCAGCAGACGGCGGGTCGACGACTCGAACACCGGGGAGCTGTTTTTT.

The rearrangement links TRBV20-1 to TRBJ2-1; no clear D gene. The length of the CDR3 is 11 residues. Germline assignment: CDR1 DFQATT and CDR2 SNEGSKA (reference sequence). The V gene lost 7 bases and the J gene lost 7 bases, with 11 bases spanning the gap. This chain's CDR3 is CSGTERNEQFF. The DNA of the CDR3 is TGCAGTGGGACGGAGAGGAATGAGCAGTTCTTC.

The CDR3 here is CASSLAPTGRGTGELFF. In nucleotides, the CDR3 is TGTGCCAGCAGCTTAGCCCCTACAGGGCGCGGCACCGGGGAGCTGTTTTTT. The genes are TRBV7-2 and TRBJ2-2; tentative D call: TRBD1 (6 bases). V lost 0 bases, J lost 4 bases, and 15 bases lay in between. Germline V gives CDR1 SGHTA, CDR2 FQGNSA. The CDR3 is 17 residues long.

The rearrangement uses TRBV5-1 and TRBJ2-7, with D possibly TRBD2 on 6 matching bases. The CDR3 is 14 amino acids. The germline V gene has CDR1 SGHRS and CDR2 YFSETQ. V was cut by 2 bases and J by 5 bases, with 14 bases left in between. The CDR3 is CASSLSLATDEQYF. The CDR3 DNA is TGCGCCAGCAGCTTATCACTAGCCACGGACGAGCAGTACTTC.

CDR3 nucleotides: TGCAGCGTTGTGGATGATCACTATGGCTACACCTTC. Translating gives CSVVDDHYGYTF. This chain connects TRBV29-1 to TRBJ1-2; D is undetermined. The CDR3 is made up of 12 amino acids. Trimming removed 4 bases from V and 3 bases from J, with 9 bases in between. Germline V lookup: CDR1 SQVTM, CDR2 ANQGSEA.

In its sample, this clone was seen once. The CDR3 coding sequence is TGTGCCAGCAGAACCAAGGACAACTATGGCTACACCTTC. Protein: CASRTKDNYGYTF. The chain recombines TRBV28 with TRBJ1-2, with D hard to call. Germline-derived CDR1 and CDR2 are MDHEN and SYDVKM. Trimming removed 6 bases at V and 2 bases at J, with 10 bases between. The CDR3 covers 13 residues.

The rearrangement uses TRBV4-2 and TRBJ1-1, with D uncertain. V lost 4 bases, J lost 7 bases, and 4 bases lay in between. Germline V lookup: CDR1 LGHNA, CDR2 YNFKEQ. This CDR3 has 10 amino acids. CDR3 in DNA: TGTGCCAGCAGCCCCGATGAAGCTTTCTTT. It codes for CASSPDEAFF.

The chain couples TRBV29-1 to TRBJ2-4; D remains ambiguous. The germline CDR1 and CDR2 sequences are SQVTM and ANQGSEA. Trimming cost V 2 bases and J 1 base, with 6 bases left between them. The CDR3 totals 13 residues. CDR3 nucleotides: TGCAGCGTTGAATTAGGGGCCAAAAACATTCAGTACTTC. Protein sequence: CSVELGAKNIQYF.

The gene calls are TRBV5-4 and TRBJ1-1, with D unclear. Germline CDR1 is SGHNT and CDR2 is YYREEE (reference sequence). The CDR3 spans 15 residues. V lost 4 bases and J lost 0, with 13 bases in between. The CDR3 DNA is TGTGCCAGCAGCCCCCTGGTGGAAATGAACACTGAAGCTTTCTTT. Protein sequence: CASSPLVEMNTEAFF.

The rearrangement joins TRBV5-4 to TRBJ2-2, with D perhaps matching TRBD1 (5 bases). Trimming cost V 4 bases and J 1 base, with 14 bases left between them. The germline V gene has CDR1 SGHNT and CDR2 YYREEE (reference sequence). This CDR3 has 16 residues. The CDR3 nucleotides read TGTGCCAGCAGCGACGGGTCCCAGGGGAACACCGGGGAGCTGTTTTTT. Translated, it gives CASSDGSQGNTGELFF.

This chain links TRBV29-1 with TRBJ2-7; D unclear. This CDR3 has 12 residues. Looked up from germline, CDR1 is SQVTM and CDR2 is ANQGSEA. V was shortened by 6 bases and J by 4 bases, with 13 bases between the two germline ends. CDR3 in amino acids: CSVRRAEYEQYF. DNA for the CDR3: TGCAGCGTGCGACGCGCAGAGTACGAGCAGTACTTC.

This chain connects TRBV7-8 to TRBJ2-5; 7 positions agree with TRBD2. Trimming at V came to 4 bases and at J to 5 bases, leaving 16 bases not matched to a gene. Germline-derived CDR1 and CDR2 are SGHVS and FQNEAQ. CDR3 length: 17 residues. The CDR3 sequence is CASSSPWMGYGGETQYF. As DNA, the CDR3 is TGTGCCAGCAGCTCCCCCTGGATGGGGTACGGGGGGGAGACCCAGTACTTC.

This clone has just one count. The chain is built from TRBV9 and TRBJ1-2; the D gene is possibly TRBD1 (6 bases). The V gene lost 4 bases and the J gene lost 4 bases, with 29 bases spanning the gap. Germline CDR1 and CDR2: SGDLS and YYNGEE. The CDR3 is 19 residues long. The CDR3 sequence: CASSPRFFEGLRGGYGYTF. CDR3 nucleotides: TGTGCCAGCAGCCCCCGTTTCTTCGAGGGACTACGAGGGGGCTATGGCTACACCTTC.

The genes are TRBV27 and TRBJ2-7, with TRBD1 matching over 9 bases. This CDR3 spans 16 amino acids. V shed 6 bases, J shed 3 bases, and the junction held 12 bases outside the gene matches. CDR1 is MNHEY and CDR2 is SMNVEV in the germline V gene (reference sequence). The CDR3 sequence is CASSKFVPGQGYEQYF. The CDR3 DNA follows: TGTGCCAGCAGCAAATTCGTCCCGGGACAGGGCTACGAGCAGTACTTC.

The V and J genes are TRBV7-9 and TRBJ2-2, with 10 bases fitting TRBD2. The CDR3 runs to 15 residues. Trimming cost V 5 bases and J 2 bases; bases outside gene matches: 2. Germline loops: CDR1 SEHNR, CDR2 FQNEAQ (reference sequence). CDR3 in amino acids: CASSPLAGNTGELFF. The CDR3, as DNA: TGTGCCAGCAGCCCACTAGCGGGAAACACCGGGGAGCTGTTTTTT.

The chain carries TRBV11-3 and TRBJ1-5, with D tentatively TRBD1 (6 bases). CDR3 length equals 16 residues. Germline loops: CDR1 SGHNT, CDR2 YENEEA. V was trimmed by 5 bases and J by 3 bases, leaving 17 bases between them. DNA of the CDR3: TGTGCCAGCAGCCCCCTCTTAGGGGGGGCCAATCAGCCCCAGCATTTT. Encoded protein: CASSPLLGGANQPQHF.

This sequence joins TRBV4-1 and TRBJ2-5; D possibly corresponds to TRBD1 (6 bases). CDR3 length: 16 residues. The germline gives CDR1 MGHRA, CDR2 YSYEKL. Trimming took off 4 bases at V and 4 bases at J, with 19 bases between the two ends. The CDR3 protein is CASSRPGTNGVETQYF. DNA for the CDR3: TGCGCCAGCAGCCGCCCCGGGACAAATGGCGTAGAGACCCAGTACTTC.

The chain employs TRBV21-1 and TRBJ2-4; TRBD1, the table's D call, was not compared with the DNA. TRBV21-1 is a known pseudogene. This CDR3 contains 15 residues. The CDR3 sequence is CASSNQQGTKNIQYF. In nucleotides, the CDR3 is TGTGCCAGCAGCAACCAACAGGGAACAAAAAACATTCAGTACTTC.

Of note for this clone: Other DNA sequences in this specimen translate into the identical CDR3. The chain recombines TRBV2 with TRBJ1-5; 9 bases are shared with TRBD1. Germline V CDR1 and CDR2: SNHLY, FYNNEI. This CDR3 comprises 14 residues. With V trimmed by 5 bases and J by 4 bases, 3 bases remained unmatched. CDR3 in DNA: TGTGCCAGCAGTTTCGACAGGGGGAATCAGCCCCAGCATTTT. Translating gives CASSFDRGNQPQHF.

The V gene is TRBV5-1, the J gene TRBJ2-7; TRBD1 agrees at 10 bases. The CDR3 extends over 14 amino acids. Germline assignment: CDR1 SGHRS and CDR2 YFSETQ. Trimming at V came to 4 bases and at J to 6 bases, leaving 7 bases not matched to a gene. In nucleotides, the CDR3 is TGCGCCAGCAGCACACGACAGGGGGCTATCGAGCAGTACTTC. Translating gives CASSTRQGAIEQYF. Full variable domain (outside the CDR3, taken from reference TRBV5-1 and TRBJ2-7): KAGVTQTPRYLIKTRGQQVTLSCSPISGHRSVSWYQQTPGQGLQFLFEYFSETQRNKGNFPGRFSGRQFSNSRSEMNVSTLELGDSALYLCASSTRQGAIEQYFGPGTRLTVT.

The rearrangement joins TRBV28 to TRBJ1-5; D is undetermined. V gave up 10 bases and J gave up 2 bases, with 12 bases separating them. This CDR3 has 13 amino acids. In germline, CDR1 is MDHEN, CDR2 SYDVKM. In DNA form, the CDR3 reads TGTGCCACCAAGGGTTTTGGCAATCAGCCCCAGCATTTT. Its translation is CATKGFGNQPQHF.

This clone has only a few counts. The CDR3 DNA reads TGTGCCAGCAGCGTCGCACAGGGCCCGGAAGCTTTCTTT. It yields the protein CASSVAQGPEAFF. The V and J genes are TRBV28 and TRBJ1-1, with D maybe TRBD1 (6 bases). The CDR3 runs to 13 residues. V lost 6 bases and J lost 8, with 16 bases in between. The germline V gene encodes CDR1 MDHEN and CDR2 SYDVKM.